This is a list of T cell receptor beta chains from one sample in a study of T cell repertoires in cytomegalovirus infection. TCRdb fed the reads into MiXCR, producing one record per CDR3 protein. This sample has tens of thousands of distinct CDR3 sequences, with about 27% found just once. Their specific antigens are unknown. The sequencing used CD8+ T cells from cultured PBMCs, collected from culture after CMV antigen stimulation. The source is a human donor in good health (CMV status not recorded). Some clones in this sample may be carry-over from other donors' samples. Each CDR3 is given with its conserved first and last residue. D genes are given only for firm matches. Rows give clone size only sometimes, using once, few, many, or a class for an expanded clone.

>14|NA|TRBJ1-6|TRBV27|NA
CASGLRGFDSPLHF
TGTGCCAGCGGGCTTCGGGGATTCGATTCACCCCTCCACTTT
>14|many|TRBJ2-3|TRBV4-2|TRBD2
CASSHGLEADTQYF
TGTGCCAGCAGCCACGGACTAGAGGCAGATACGCAGTATTTT
>13|few|TRBJ1-5|TRBV4-2|NA
CASSQLVGQPQHF
TGTGCCAGCAGCCAACTAGTAGGTCAGCCCCAGCATTTT
>17|NA|TRBJ1-3|TRBV5-4|NA
CASSLAGAGESGNTIYF
TGTGCCAGCAGCTTGGCCGGCGCAGGAGAATCTGGAAACACCATATATTTT
>16|few|TRBJ2-1|TRBV7-9|TRBD1
CASSSETGGTYNEQFF
TGTGCCAGCAGCTCCGAAACAGGGGGGACTTACAATGAGCAGTTCTTC
>14|NA|TRBJ2-5|TRBV12-3/TRBV12-4|NA
CASSLEGARETQYF
TGTGCCAGCAGTTTAGAAGGGGCGAGGGAGACCCAGTACTTC
>14|many|TRBJ1-4|TRBV7-8|NA
CASSLVQGDEKLFF
TGTGCCAGCAGCTTAGTACAGGGAGATGAAAAACTGTTTTTT
>15|NA|TRBJ2-7|TRBV20-1|NA
CSARGIYGGSYEQYF
TGCAGTGCTAGAGGGATTTATGGGGGCTCCTACGAGCAGTACTTC
>13|NA|TRBJ1-4|TRBV27|NA
CASSGPGEEKLFF
TGTGCCAGCAGTGGCCCCGGTGAGGAAAAACTGTTTTTT
>15|many|TRBJ2-7|TRBV6-2/TRBV6-3|TRBD1
CASSYQGASSYEQYF
TGTGCCAGCAGTTATCAGGGGGCGAGCTCCTACGAGCAGTACTTC
>16|few|TRBJ2-7|TRBV7-9|NA
CASSSGVGAQPYEQYF
TGTGCCAGCAGCTCCGGGGTCGGGGCTCAGCCCTACGAGCAGTACTTC
>15|NA|TRBJ2-7|TRBV19|TRBD1
CASRRTRQGPYEQYF
TGTGCCAGTCGTCGGACGCGACAGGGACCCTACGAGCAGTACTTC
>15|many|TRBJ2-7|TRBV7-3|TRBD2
CASSLGGGISYEQYF
TGTGCCAGCAGCTTAGGCGGGGGGATCTCCTACGAGCAGTACTTC
>16|many|TRBJ2-7|TRBV7-9|TRBD2
CASSFAGGQSSYEQYF
TGTGCCAGCAGCTTTGCGGGAGGTCAGAGCTCCTACGAGCAGTACTTC
>15|NA|TRBJ1-4|TRBV7-6|NA
CASSSTSPGTEKLFF
TGTGCCAGCAGCTCCACGTCGCCGGGAACTGAAAAACTGTTTTTT
>14|few|TRBJ1-4|TRBV6-6|NA
CASRITNLGEKLFF
TGTGCCAGCAGGATAACGAACCTGGGTGAAAAACTGTTTTTT
>13|many|TRBJ1-2|TRBV7-2|NA
CASSALGDYGYTF
TGTGCCAGCAGCGCCCTAGGGGACTATGGCTACACCTTC
>13|NA|TRBJ2-3|TRBV20-1|NA
CSVMGSSTDTQYF
TGCAGTGTCATGGGCTCTAGCACAGATACGCAGTATTTT
>16|NA|TRBJ2-1|TRBV28|NA
CASRRGRTGSYNEQFF
TGTGCCAGCAGGCGGGGAAGGACAGGCTCCTACAATGAGCAGTTCTTC
>16|many|TRBJ1-3|TRBV7-2|TRBD1
CASSLHAGGSGNTIYF
TGTGCCAGCAGCTTACATGCAGGGGGCTCTGGAAACACCATATATTTT
>19|NA|TRBJ2-2|TRBV3-1|TRBD1
CASSQLFPRDRGNTGELFF
TGTGCCAGCAGCCAACTTTTTCCACGGGACAGGGGGAACACCGGGGAGCTGTTTTTT
>14|many|TRBJ1-5|TRBV7-2|NA
CASSPWGGNQPQHF
TGTGCCAGCAGCCCGTGGGGGGGCAATCAGCCCCAGCATTTT
>18|many|TRBJ1-4|TRBV19|NA
CASSIVVVLLTGREKLFF
TGTGCCAGTAGTATAGTCGTCGTCTTGTTAACAGGGCGTGAAAAACTGTTTTTT
>16|NA|TRBJ2-2|TRBV7-6|NA
CASSLRPEGYTGELFF
TGTGCCAGCAGCTTAAGGCCTGAGGGGTACACCGGGGAGCTGTTTTTT
>15|many|TRBJ1-3|TRBV7-6|NA
CASSSSDYSGNTIYF
TGTGCCAGCAGCTCCTCGGACTACTCTGGAAACACCATATATTTT
>14|few|TRBJ2-3|TRBV6-1|NA
CATCGGARTDTQYF
TGTGCCACGTGTGGGGGGGCTCGCACAGATACGCAGTATTTT
>14|NA|TRBJ1-1|TRBV20-1|NA
CSARPQTTSIVAFF
TGCAGTGCTAGGCCGCAGACTACTAGTATCGTAGCTTTCTTT
>15|NA|TRBJ2-3|TRBV6-5|TRBD2
CASSLLAGGADTQYF
TGTGCCAGCAGTTTACTAGCGGGAGGTGCAGATACGCAGTATTTT
>15|NA|TRBJ2-2|TRBV27|TRBD1
CASSSGQSNTGELFF
TGTGCCAGCAGTTCGGGACAGTCGAACACCGGGGAGCTGTTTTTT
>15|few|TRBJ1-5|TRBV10-3|TRBD1
CAISDTQGNDQPQHF
TGTGCCATCAGTGACACACAGGGGAATGATCAGCCCCAGCATTTT
>13|NA|TRBJ2-7|TRBV6-5|NA
CASSSGPGSEQYF
TGTGCCAGCAGTTCCGGACCAGGCAGCGAGCAGTACTTC
>14|few|TRBJ2-3|TRBV12-3/TRBV12-4|NA
CASRFPGRKDTQYF
TGTGCCAGCAGGTTCCCCGGGAGAAAAGATACGCAGTATTTT
>14|many|TRBJ2-7|TRBV6-6|TRBD1
CASRPPGQGDEQYF
TGTGCCAGCAGGCCCCCGGGACAGGGGGACGAGCAGTACTTC
>13|many|TRBJ1-4|TRBV3-1|TRBD1
CASSDRVGEKLFF
TGTGCCAGCTCCGACAGGGTGGGTGAAAAACTGTTTTTT
>16|many|TRBJ2-5|TRBV18|TRBD1
CASSPPAGQAQETQYF
TGTGCCAGCTCACCTCCCGCCGGACAGGCCCAAGAGACCCAGTACTTC
>16|NA|TRBJ1-6|TRBV28|NA
CASSSSLQGANSPLHF
TGTGCCAGCAGTTCTAGCCTACAGGGCGCTAATTCACCCCTCCACTTT
>14|NA|TRBJ1-5|TRBV7-6|NA
CASSPPESNQPQHF
TGTGCCAGCAGCCCCCCAGAAAGCAATCAGCCCCAGCATTTT
>13|NA|TRBJ1-2|TRBV4-1|NA
CASSQDRLTGLSF
TGCGCCAGCAGCCAAGATCGACTGACAGGACTCTCCTTC
>15|NA|TRBJ1-5|TRBV19|NA
CASSKGGVANQPQHF
TGTGCCAGTAGTAAAGGAGGGGTCGCCAATCAGCCCCAGCATTTT
>13|few|TRBJ2-3|TRBV12-3/TRBV12-4|TRBD1
CASRQGVTDTQYF
TGTGCCAGCAGACAGGGGGTCACAGATACGCAGTATTTT
>14|few|TRBJ2-7|TRBV19|NA
CASTPSRSSYEQYF
TGTGCCAGTACCCCCTCCAGGAGCTCCTACGAGCAGTACTTC
>16|few|TRBJ2-3|TRBV12-3/TRBV12-4|TRBD2
CASSPRLAGATDTQYF
TGTGCCAGCAGTCCCAGACTAGCGGGAGCCACAGATACGCAGTATTTT
>12|NA|TRBJ1-2|TRBV19|NA
CASSIGGNGYTF
TGTGCCAGTAGTATTGGGGGAAATGGCTACACCTTC
>14|few|TRBJ2-3|TRBV4-1|NA
CASSQDRLVPAQYF
TGCGCCAGCAGCCAAGACCGGCTGGTCCCTGCGCAGTATTTT
>12|NA|TRBJ2-2|TRBV7-3|NA
CASSLIHGELFF
TGTGCCAGCAGCTTAATACACGGGGAGCTGTTTTTT
>16|many|TRBJ2-1|TRBV20-1|TRBD2
CSASTSGRARDNEQFF
TGCAGTGCTAGTACTAGCGGGAGGGCCAGGGACAATGAGCAGTTCTTC
>16|few|TRBJ1-2|TRBV7-9|TRBD1
CASSSTLSDRVHGYTF
TGTGCCAGCAGCTCCACTCTATCGGACAGGGTGCATGGCTACACCTTC
>14|NA|TRBJ2-7|TRBV7-9|TRBD2
CASSLGGGRNEQYF
TGTGCCAGCAGCCTGGGGGGGGGTAGGAACGAGCAGTACTTC
>15|NA|TRBJ1-5|TRBV4-3|NA
CASSPGRYSNQPQHF
TGCGCCAGCAGCCCAGGACGGTATAGCAATCAGCCCCAGCATTTT
>13|NA|TRBJ1-1|TRBV19|NA
CASRLTMNTEAFF
TGTGCCAGTAGGCTCACTATGAACACTGAAGCTTTCTTT
>14|many|TRBJ2-7|TRBV9|NA
CASSVDGAEGEQYF
TGTGCCAGCAGCGTAGATGGGGCAGAGGGAGAGCAGTACTTC
>15|NA|TRBJ2-5|TRBV5-1|NA
CASSVYTGEGETQYF
TGCGCCAGCAGCGTATATACAGGGGAGGGGGAGACCCAGTACTTC
>17|NA|TRBJ2-2|TRBV7-9|TRBD1
CASSFIQGAVRSGELFF
TGTGCCAGCAGCTTCATACAGGGGGCGGTGCGGTCCGGGGAGCTGTTTTTT
>15|many|TRBJ2-7|TRBV7-3|NA
CASSLFAGASYEQYF
TGTGCCAGCAGCTTATTCGCCGGGGCATCCTACGAGCAGTACTTC
>15|many|TRBJ2-2|TRBV12-3/TRBV12-4|NA
CASSLRQDHTGELFF
TGTGCCAGCAGTTTACGGCAGGACCACACCGGGGAGCTGTTTTTT